The clone carrying this T cell receptor beta chain was counted only a few times. Measured with immunoSEQ multiplex PCR; TCRdb has only the in-frame clones, and not every one. This sample yields 200,000 or so clones, of which around nine tenths are seen a single time; around 3.1% belongs to the top ten. These data belong to a study of blood T cell repertoires in COVID-19. CDR3 size: 15 residues. V was clipped by 1 base and J by 4 bases, with 14 bases between them. CDR1 is LGHNA, CDR2 YNFKEQ, per germline. This sequence joins TRBV4-2 and TRBJ2-7; TRBD1 is a possible D gene (8 bases). This TCR was recovered from a man in his sixties with acute or convalescent COVID-19. The specimen was peripheral blood. CDR3 protein: CASSQVDRGGYEQYF. DNA of the CDR3: TGTGCCAGCAGCCAAGTAGACAGGGGAGGGTACGAGCAGTACTTC.